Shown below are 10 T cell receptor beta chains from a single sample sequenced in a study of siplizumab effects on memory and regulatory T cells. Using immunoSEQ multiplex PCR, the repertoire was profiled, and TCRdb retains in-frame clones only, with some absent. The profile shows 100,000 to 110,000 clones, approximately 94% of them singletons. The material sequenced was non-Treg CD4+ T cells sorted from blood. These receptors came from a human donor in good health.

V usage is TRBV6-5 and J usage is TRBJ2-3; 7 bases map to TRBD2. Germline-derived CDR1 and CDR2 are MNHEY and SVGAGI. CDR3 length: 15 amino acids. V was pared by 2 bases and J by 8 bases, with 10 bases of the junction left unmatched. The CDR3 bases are TGTGCCAGCAGTTACGCTAGCGGTGGCGTAGGTACGCAGTATTTT. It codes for CASSYASGGVGTQYF.

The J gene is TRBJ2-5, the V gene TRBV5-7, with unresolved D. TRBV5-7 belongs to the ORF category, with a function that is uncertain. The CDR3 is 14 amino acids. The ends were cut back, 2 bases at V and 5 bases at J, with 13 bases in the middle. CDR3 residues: CASSFGPSTETQYF. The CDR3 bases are TGTGCCAGCAGCTTCGGACCCTCCACGGAGACCCAGTACTTC.

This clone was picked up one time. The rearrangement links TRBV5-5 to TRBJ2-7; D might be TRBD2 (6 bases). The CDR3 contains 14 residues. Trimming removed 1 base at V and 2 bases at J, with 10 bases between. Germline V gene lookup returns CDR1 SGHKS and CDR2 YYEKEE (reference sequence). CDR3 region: CASSLTRETYEQYF. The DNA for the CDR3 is TGTGCCAGCAGCTTGACCCGGGAGACCTACGAGCAGTACTTC.

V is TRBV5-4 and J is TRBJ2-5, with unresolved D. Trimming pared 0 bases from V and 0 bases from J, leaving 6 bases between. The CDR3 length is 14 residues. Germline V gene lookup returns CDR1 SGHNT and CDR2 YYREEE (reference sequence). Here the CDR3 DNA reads TGTGCCAGCAGCTTGGCAGCGAACCAAGAGACCCAGTACTTC. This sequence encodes CASSLAANQETQYF. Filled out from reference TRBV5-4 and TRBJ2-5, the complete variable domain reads ETGVTQSPTHLIKTRGQQVTLRCSSQSGHNTVSWYQQALGQGPQFIFQYYREEENGRGNFPPRFSGLQFPNYSSELNVNALELDDSALYLCASSLAANQETQYFGPGTRLLVL.

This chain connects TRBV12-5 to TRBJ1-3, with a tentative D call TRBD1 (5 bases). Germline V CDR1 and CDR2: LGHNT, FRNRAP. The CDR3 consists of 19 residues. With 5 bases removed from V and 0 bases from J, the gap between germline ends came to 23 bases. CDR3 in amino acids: CASGRKPKQVTSSGNTIYF. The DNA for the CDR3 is TGTGCTAGTGGTAGAAAACCTAAACAGGTTACCAGCTCTGGAAACACCATATATTTT.

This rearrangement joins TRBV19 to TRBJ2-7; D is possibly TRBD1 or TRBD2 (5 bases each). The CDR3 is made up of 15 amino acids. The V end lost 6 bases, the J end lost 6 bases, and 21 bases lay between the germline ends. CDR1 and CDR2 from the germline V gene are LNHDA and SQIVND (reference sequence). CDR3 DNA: TGTGCCAGTAGGATCCGGGACGGACCTCCGGCCGAGCAGTACTTC. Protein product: CASRIRDGPPAEQYF.

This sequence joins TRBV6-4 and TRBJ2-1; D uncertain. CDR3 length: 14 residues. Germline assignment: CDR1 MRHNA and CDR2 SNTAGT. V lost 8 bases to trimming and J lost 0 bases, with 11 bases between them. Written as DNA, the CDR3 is TGTGCCAGCTCACCGGAAATCTCCTACAATGAGCAGTTCTTC. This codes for CASSPEISYNEQFF.

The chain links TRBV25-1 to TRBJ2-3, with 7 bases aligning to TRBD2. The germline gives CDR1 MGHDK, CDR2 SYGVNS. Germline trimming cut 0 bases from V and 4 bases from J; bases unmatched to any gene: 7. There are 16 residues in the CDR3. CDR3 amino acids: CASSEYKAGRSDTQYF. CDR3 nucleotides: TGTGCCAGCAGTGAATATAAAGCGGGAAGGTCAGATACGCAGTATTTT.

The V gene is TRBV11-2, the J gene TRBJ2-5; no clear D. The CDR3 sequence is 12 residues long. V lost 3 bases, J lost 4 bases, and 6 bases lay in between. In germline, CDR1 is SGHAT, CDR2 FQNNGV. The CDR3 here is CASSFILETQYF. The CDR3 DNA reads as TGTGCCAGCAGCTTCATCTTAGAGACCCAGTACTTC.

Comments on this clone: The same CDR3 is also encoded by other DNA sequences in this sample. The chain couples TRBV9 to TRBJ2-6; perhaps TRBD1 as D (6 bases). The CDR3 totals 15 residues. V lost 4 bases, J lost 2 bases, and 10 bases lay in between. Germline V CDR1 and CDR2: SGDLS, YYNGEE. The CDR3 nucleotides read TGTGCCAGCAGCACAGGACAGCCTGGGGCCAACGTCCTGACTTTC. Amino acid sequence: CASSTGQPGANVLTF.